Shown below are 31 T cell receptor beta chains from a single sample sequenced in a study of blood T cell repertoires in COVID-19. The assay was immunoSEQ multiplex PCR, and TCRdb's table has in-frame clones only and misses some. The sample yields more than 300,000 clones, about 87% seen once. The sequencing input was peripheral blood. These receptors all come from a woman aged 45 to 65 with COVID-19, enrolled during active disease.

This rearrangement joins TRBV9 to TRBJ1-6; D may be TRBD1 (5 bases). The CDR3 runs 13 residues. Trimming stripped 4 bases from V and 9 bases from J, with 11 bases between. CDR1 and CDR2 from the germline V gene are SGDLS and YYNGEE. The CDR3 here is CASSIRTSSPLHF. The CDR3 region has the DNA TGTGCCAGCAGCATCCGGACAAGTTCACCCCTCCACTTT.

The rearrangement uses TRBV7-2 and TRBJ2-6, with 9 bases aligning to TRBD1. V dropped 1 base and J dropped 2; count of bases not matched to a gene: 0. The CDR3 spans 16 residues. Germline V CDR1 and CDR2: SGHTA, FQGNSA. The CDR3 DNA reads as TGTGCCAGCAGCTTAGGGACAGGGGCTGGGGCCAACGTCCTGACTTTC. It translates to CASSLGTGAGANVLTF.

The chain couples TRBV18 to TRBJ2-6; D ambiguous. Germline values: CDR1 KGHSH, CDR2 LQKENI. Deletions cut 6 bases from V and 2 bases from J, with 11 bases between. The CDR3 is 15 residues long. The CDR3 sequence: CASSQDKAGANVLTF. The DNA for the CDR3 is TGTGCCAGCTCGCAAGACAAGGCTGGGGCCAACGTCCTGACTTTC. The complete variable domain, with remaining parts taken from reference TRBV18 and TRBJ2-6, reads NAGVMQNPRHLVRRRGQEARLRCSPMKGHSHVYWYRQLPEEGLKFMVYLQKENIIDESGMPKERFSAEFPKEGPSILRIQQVVRGDSAAYFCASSQDKAGANVLTFGAGSRLTVL.

CDR3 sequence reads: CASTAAGYPQTQYF. The CDR3 DNA is TGTGCCAGCACCGCCGCAGGGTACCCTCAGACCCAGTACTTC. The genes are TRBV11-3 and TRBJ2-5; D possibly corresponds to TRBD1 (5 bases). Deletions cut 7 bases from V and 6 bases from J, with 18 bases between. The germline gives CDR1 SGHNT, CDR2 YENEEA. The CDR3 is 14 residues long.

This clone is a singleton in its sample. V is TRBV10-1 and J is TRBJ2-1; possible D gene TRBD1, 6 bases. Trimming took 1 base from V and 15 from J, leaving 13 bases between them. This CDR3 is built from 12 residues. Germline V gives CDR1 WNHNN, CDR2 SYGVQD (reference sequence). Here the CDR3 reads CASSELQGPRFF. The DNA for the CDR3 is TGCGCCAGCAGTGAGTTACAGGGTCCAAGGTTCTTC.

The gene calls are TRBV4-3 and TRBJ2-1; TRBD2 agrees at 11 bases. Germline CDR1 LGHNA, CDR2 YSLEER. With 5 bases clipped from V and 7 bases from J, the junction kept 10 bases outside the gene matches. The CDR3 sequence is 16 residues long. In nucleotides, the CDR3 is TGCGCCAGCAGCGAAATAGCGGGAGGGCCAGGGAATGAGCAGTTCTTC. Its protein is CASSEIAGGPGNEQFF.

This chain connects TRBV24-1 to TRBJ2-5; 9 bases are shared with TRBD1. Germline V gene data show CDR1 as KGHDR and CDR2 as SFDVKD. This CDR3 region has 15 residues. V was pared by 4 bases and J by 5 bases, with 7 bases of the junction left unmatched. The CDR3 nucleotides are TGTGCCACCAGTGACCCCGAGGGGACAGGGGAGACCCAGTACTTC. Amino acid sequence: CATSDPEGTGETQYF.

The chain uses TRBV5-1 and TRBJ1-2; the D is unclear. Germline V gives CDR1 SGHRS, CDR2 YFSETQ. V was cut by 0 bases and J by 3 bases, with 6 bases left in between. This CDR3 is 13 amino acids long. CDR3 nucleotide sequence: TGCGCCAGCAGCTTGGGGGAGGACTATGGCTACACCTTC. Translating gives CASSLGEDYGYTF.

The chain links TRBV7-2 to TRBJ2-3; 7 positions agree with TRBD2. In germline, CDR1 is SGHTA, CDR2 FQGNSA. The CDR3 extends over 15 amino acids. V lost 3 bases to trimming and J lost 12 bases; unmatched junction nucleotides: 15. In nucleotides, the CDR3 is TGTGCCAGCAGCTTTGGGGGGACTACCGATATACGCCAGTATTTT. It codes for CASSFGGTTDIRQYF.

This chain links TRBV10-3 with TRBJ2-3; D ambiguous. The CDR3 spans 14 residues. V was cut by 1 base and J by 3 bases, with 8 bases left in between. Germline V gives CDR1 ENHRY, CDR2 SYGVKD. CDR3 sequence reads: CAISEFGNTDTQYF. CDR3 bases: TGTGCCATCAGTGAGTTTGGCAATACAGATACGCAGTATTTT.

The chain employs TRBV15 and TRBJ2-5; D is undetermined. Germline V lookup: CDR1 LNHNV, CDR2 YYDKDF (reference sequence). Trimming took 0 bases from V and 1 from J, leaving 15 bases between them. This CDR3 spans 17 amino acids. In DNA, the CDR3 is TGTGCCACCAGCAGAGATATAAGTTCGTACAGCCAAGAGACCCAGTACTTC. This translates into CATSRDISSYSQETQYF.

The chain recombines TRBV27 with TRBJ2-6; 9 bases line up with TRBD2. Germline V CDR1 and CDR2: MNHEY, SMNVEV (reference sequence). The CDR3 is 16 residues long. The junction had 8 bases not matched to a gene; V was cut back by 7 bases and J by 4 bases. CDR3 nucleotides: TGTGCCAGCAAGTTAGCGGGAGTTTCCGGGGCCAACGTCCTGACTTTC. Amino acids: CASKLAGVSGANVLTF.

This chain joins TRBV12-5 and TRBJ2-7, with 10 nucleotides matching TRBD2. CDR3 length equals 16 residues. The trim removed 6 bases at V and 4 bases at J, leaving 12 bases unmatched. Germline V gene data show CDR1 as LGHNT and CDR2 as FRNRAP. In DNA form, the CDR3 reads TGTGCTAGTGGCCCAACCCCAGCGGGAGGGCCTTACGAGCAGTACTTC. Residues: CASGPTPAGGPYEQYF.

The DNA for the CDR3 is TGTGCCAGCAGCGCCTCCGGGGGGGCGGGCACCGGGGAGCTGTTTTTT. Residues: CASSASGGAGTGELFF. The V and J genes are TRBV9 and TRBJ2-2, with 8 bases identical to TRBD2. V was clipped by 3 bases and J by 4 bases; unmatched bases: 8. The CDR3 extends over 16 amino acids. The germline gives CDR1 SGDLS, CDR2 YYNGEE.

J is TRBJ2-2 and V is TRBV9; D may be TRBD2 (6 bases). The CDR3 is 12 amino acids. Germline V gives CDR1 SGDLS, CDR2 YYNGEE. V lost 3 bases and J lost 11, with 11 bases in between. CDR3 sequence: CASSARGNELFF. CDR3 in DNA: TGTGCCAGCAGCGCCCGGGGGAACGAGCTGTTTTTT. Combining the CDR3 with reference TRBV9 and TRBJ2-2 gives the whole variable domain DSGVTQTPKHLITATGQRVTLRCSPRSGDLSVYWYQQSLDQGLQFLIQYYNGEERAKGNILERFSAQQFPDLHSELNLSSLELGDSALYFCASSARGNELFFGEGSRLTVL.

The CDR3 nucleotides read TGTGCCAGTAGTATCGCCGACAGGGCCGCGGGCAATCAGCCCCAGCATTTT. It specifies CASSIADRAAGNQPQHF. The chain has TRBV19 and TRBJ1-5, with 7 nucleotides matching TRBD1. Germline V lookup: CDR1 LNHDA, CDR2 SQIVND (reference sequence). This CDR3 has 17 residues. After removal of 3 bases from V and 2 bases from J, the junction contained 10 bases not matched to a gene.

This clone was recorded only once. J is TRBJ2-5 and V is TRBV4-3, with TRBD1 as a possible D gene (6 bases). V lost 0 bases, J lost 2 bases, and 10 bases lay in between. In germline, CDR1 is LGHNA, CDR2 YSLEER. CDR3 length: 15 residues. The CDR3 DNA reads as TGCGCCAGCAGCCAAGATACAGGGCGTCAAGAGACCCAGTACTTC. It encodes CASSQDTGRQETQYF.

The chain joins TRBV9 to TRBJ1-5; no clear D gene. The CDR3 runs 15 residues. Trimming pared 6 bases from V and 7 bases from J, leaving 20 bases between. The germline gives CDR1 SGDLS, CDR2 YYNGEE. CDR3 residues: CASTERADEGQPQHF. In DNA, the CDR3 is TGTGCCAGCACCGAGAGGGCCGACGAGGGCCAGCCCCAGCATTTT.

CDR3 nucleotide sequence: TGTGCCAGCAGCTGGGACAGGCCAGGCCTTGGGGAGCAGTACTTC. As protein: CASSWDRPGLGEQYF. The chain recombines TRBV6-2 or TRBV6-3 with TRBJ2-7, with 8 bases that match TRBD1. This CDR3 is built from 15 residues. The germline V gene has CDR1 MNHEY and CDR2 SVGEGT. V was pared by 6 bases and J by 7 bases, with 14 bases of the junction left unmatched.

The gene calls are TRBV6-5 and TRBJ1-2; D might be TRBD1 (5 bases). Trimming shortened V by 4 bases and J by 8 bases, and 11 bases separated the two germline ends. The CDR3 has 12 residues. Germline loops: CDR1 MNHEY, CDR2 SVGAGI. CDR3 DNA sequence: TGTGCCAGCAGTTTGCGACAGTTAGGCTACACCTTC. Protein product: CASSLRQLGYTF.

This chain uses TRBV7-6 with TRBJ2-7, with 9 positions matching TRBD2. The trim removed 1 base at V and 3 bases at J, leaving 1 base unmatched. The CDR3 loop spans 14 amino acids. Germline values: CDR1 SGHVS, CDR2 FNYEAQ. Here the CDR3 DNA reads TGTGCCAGCAGCTTAGTTAGCGGGAGCTACGAGCAGTACTTC. Translation gives CASSLVSGSYEQYF.

The rearrangement uses TRBV11-2 and TRBJ1-5; 8 nucleotides agree with TRBD1. The CDR3 extends over 15 amino acids. Looked up from germline, CDR1 is SGHAT and CDR2 is FQNNGV. V trimming: 1 base; J trimming: 3 bases; junction bases outside the gene matches: 2. CDR3 in amino acids: CASSLGTGSNQPQHF. The CDR3 nucleotides are TGTGCCAGCAGCTTAGGGACAGGGTCCAATCAGCCCCAGCATTTT.

The J gene is TRBJ2-5, the V gene TRBV18; 13 bases map to TRBD2. The V gene's germline CDR1 is KGHSH and CDR2 LQKENI. The ends lost 3 bases at V and 1 base at J; junction bases unmatched: 8. This CDR3 region has 18 residues. The CDR3, as DNA: TGTGCCAGCTCACCCCGGACTAGCGGGAGTTCTTCCCAAGAGACCCAGTACTTC. Encoded protein: CASSPRTSGSSSQETQYF.

This chain connects TRBV19 to TRBJ1-2; no reliable D call. Germline lookup yields CDR1 LNHDA and CDR2 SQIVND (reference sequence). The CDR3 runs 15 residues. Trimming took off 3 bases at V and 0 bases at J, with 11 bases between the two ends. This CDR3 reads CASSMGGFSNYGYTF. The DNA for the CDR3 is TGTGCCAGTAGTATGGGAGGATTTTCTAACTATGGCTACACCTTC.

The chain carries TRBV11-3 and TRBJ2-7; 7 positions agree with TRBD1. J was trimmed by 6 bases and V by 0 bases; bases with no gene match: 2. The V gene's germline CDR1 is SGHNT and CDR2 YENEEA. The CDR3 sequence is 13 residues long. The CDR3 DNA reads TGTGCCAGCAGCTTAGAACAGGGGTTCGAGCAGTACTTC. Translating gives CASSLEQGFEQYF.

This sequence joins TRBV4-1 and TRBJ2-1; D gene unclear. The CDR3 sequence is 13 residues long. Germline V gives CDR1 MGHRA, CDR2 YSYEKL. V was cut by 1 base and J by 5 bases, with 6 bases left in between. CDR3 residues: CASSQGLNNEQFF. CDR3 in DNA: TGCGCCAGCAGCCAAGGACTGAACAATGAGCAGTTCTTC.

As for this clone: Other DNA sequences in this sample translate to the same CDR3. As DNA, the CDR3 is TGTGCCAGCAGCGTTGGGGGGAATGAAAAACTGTTTTTT. This codes for CASSVGGNEKLFF. This chain joins TRBV9 and TRBJ1-4; tentatively, D is TRBD1 (5 bases). CDR1 SGDLS and CDR2 YYNGEE come from the germline V gene. This CDR3 is 13 amino acids long. V lost 2 bases, J lost 5 bases, and 7 bases lay in between.

V usage is TRBV11-2 and J usage is TRBJ2-7; D is possibly TRBD2 (5 bases). Germline-derived CDR1 and CDR2 are SGHAT and FQNNGV. With 1 base removed from V and 7 bases from J, the gap between germline ends came to 14 bases. The CDR3 spans 14 residues. CDR3 amino acids: CASSLGVGVREQYF. As DNA, the CDR3 is TGTGCCAGCAGCTTAGGGGTGGGAGTCAGGGAGCAGTACTTC.

This clone was picked up one time. This chain joins TRBV9 and TRBJ2-1; 10 bases agree with TRBD2. The V and J ends lost 0 bases and 6 bases, in that order; junction bases with no gene match: 3. The CDR3 has 15 residues. Per the germline V gene, CDR1 is SGDLS and CDR2 is YYNGEE. The CDR3 here is CASSVDQREGNEQFF. In DNA form, the CDR3 reads TGTGCCAGCAGCGTAGACCAGCGGGAGGGCAATGAGCAGTTCTTC.

This chain joins TRBV5-1 and TRBJ1-4, with D possibly matching TRBD1 (6 bases). Germline loops: CDR1 SGHRS, CDR2 YFSETQ. CDR3 length equals 15 residues. Trimming shortened V by 6 bases and J by 6 bases, and 18 bases separated the two germline ends. CDR3 region: CASNRQGSVDEKLFF. The CDR3 bases are TGCGCCAGCAACCGCCAGGGGTCCGTTGATGAAAAACTGTTTTTT.

This chain links TRBV29-1 with TRBJ2-1, with TRBD1 matching 8 bases. In germline, CDR1 is SQVTM, CDR2 ANQGSEA. CDR3 length equals 14 residues. V gave up 6 bases and J gave up 0 bases; unmatched junction bases: 4. CDR3 sequence: CSVDRGASYNEQFF. CDR3 DNA sequence: TGCAGCGTCGACAGGGGCGCCTCCTACAATGAGCAGTTCTTC.